This TCR beta chain was sequenced during a study of identical twins. Points from the study as a whole: Conclusions rested on cross-sectional statistics rather than following the same donors.

This CDR3 comprises 15 residues. J was trimmed by 6 bases and V by 3 bases; bases with no gene match: 8. TCRdb called the 5' RACE reads again in MiXCR, with one record for every CDR3 protein. Of approximately 670,000 distinct CDR3 sequences in the sample, around 6% were seen once. This clonotype came up a few times. The antigen is undetermined. V and J are TRBV12-3 or TRBV12-4 and TRBJ1-5; 7 positions match TRBD1. Specimen: naive T cells sorted from blood. This TCR derives from a young man in good health. CDR3 DNA sequence: TGTGCCAGCAGTTTCTTAGCGGCAGGGGGTCAGCCCCAGCATTTT. Amino acids: CASSFLAAGGQPQHF.